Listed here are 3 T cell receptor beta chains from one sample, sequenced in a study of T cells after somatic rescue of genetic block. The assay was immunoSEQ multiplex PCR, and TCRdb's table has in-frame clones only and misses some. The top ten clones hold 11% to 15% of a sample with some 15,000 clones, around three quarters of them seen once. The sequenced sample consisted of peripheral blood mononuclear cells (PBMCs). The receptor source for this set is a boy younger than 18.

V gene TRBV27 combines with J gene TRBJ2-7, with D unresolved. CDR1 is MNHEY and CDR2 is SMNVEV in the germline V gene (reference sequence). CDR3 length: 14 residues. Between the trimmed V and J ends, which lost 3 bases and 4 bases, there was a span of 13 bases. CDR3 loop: CASSLWGGMYEQYF. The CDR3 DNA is TGTGCCAGCAGTTTGTGGGGTGGGATGTACGAGCAGTACTTC.

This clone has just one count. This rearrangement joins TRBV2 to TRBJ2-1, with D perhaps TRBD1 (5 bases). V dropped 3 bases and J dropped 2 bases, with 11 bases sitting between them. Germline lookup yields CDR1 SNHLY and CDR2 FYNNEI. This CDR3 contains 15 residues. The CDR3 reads CASSDDSLPYNEQFF. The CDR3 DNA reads TGTGCCAGCAGTGACGACAGTTTACCCTACAATGAGCAGTTCTTC.

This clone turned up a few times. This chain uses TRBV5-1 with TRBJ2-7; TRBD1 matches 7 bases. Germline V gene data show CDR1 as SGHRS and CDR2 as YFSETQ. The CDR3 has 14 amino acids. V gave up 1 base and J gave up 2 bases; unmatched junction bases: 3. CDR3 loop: CASSLHRGTYEQYF. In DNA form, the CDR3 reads TGCGCCAGCAGCTTGCACAGGGGCACCTACGAGCAGTACTTC. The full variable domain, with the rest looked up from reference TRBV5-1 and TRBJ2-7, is KAGVTQTPRYLIKTRGQQVTLSCSPISGHRSVSWYQQTPGQGLQFLFEYFSETQRNKGNFPGRFSGRQFSNSRSEMNVSTLELGDSALYLCASSLHRGTYEQYFGPGTRLTVT.